This is a list of T cell receptor beta chains from one sample in a study of T-cell reconstitution after alpha-beta-depleted transplantation in children. TCRdb re-analysed the PCR reads in MiXCR, keeping a single row per CDR3 protein. The sample has about 500,000 distinct CDR3 sequences; approximately 30% are singletons. The source material was PBMCs from the stem cell graft donor, sampled from the stem cell graft. These receptors were collected from a human donor who donated a stem cell graft to a child with aplastic anemia. Each CDR3 is given with its conserved first and last residue. The D gene is left open where the match is weak. Rows may omit the clone size; those that give it use once, few, many or a size class.

NA TRBJ2-1 TRBV10-3 NA CAISDPGWSEQFF TGTGCCATCAGTGACCCCGGGTGGAGTGAGCAGTTCTTC
TRBD1 TRBJ1-4 TRBV7-2 NA CASSLKTGQEKLFF TGTGCCAGCAGCTTAAAGACAGGGCAAGAAAAACTGTTTTTT
TRBD1 TRBJ2-7 TRBV7-9 NA CASSFGVNRGYEQYF TGTGCCAGCAGCTTTGGCGTGAACAGGGGCTACGAGCAGTACTTC
TRBD1 TRBJ2-2 TRBV12-3/TRBV12-4 NA CASSLTGETGELFF TGTGCCAGCAGTTTAACAGGGGAAACCGGGGAGCTGTTTTTT
NA TRBJ1-2 TRBV29-1 few CSVGGSGYTF TGCAGCGTTGGAGGGTCGGGCTACACCTTC
NA TRBJ2-3 TRBV5-1 NA CASSHAAAGSDTQYF TGCGCCAGCAGCCACGCAGCGGCGGGGTCAGATACGCAGTATTTT
TRBD1 TRBJ1-1 TRBV29-1 NA CSVGEGAEAFF TGCAGCGTTGGAGAGGGGGCGGAAGCTTTCTTT
NA TRBJ1-4 TRBV6-1 NA CASRGAWGEKLFF TGTGCCAGCAGAGGCGCCTGGGGTGAAAAACTGTTTTTT
TRBD1 TRBJ2-1 TRBV4-3 few CASSQQGADNEQFF TGCGCCAGCAGCCAACAGGGGGCGGACAATGAGCAGTTCTTC
NA TRBJ2-3 TRBV7-2 many CASSFTGSTDTQYF TGTGCCAGCAGCTTTACGGGCAGCACAGATACGCAGTATTTT
NA TRBJ2-3 TRBV9 few CASSGRVDSSTDTQYF TGTGCCAGCAGCGGGAGGGTTGACTCTAGCACAGATACGCAGTATTTT
TRBD1 TRBJ1-2 TRBV19 NA CASGTGVNLGYGYTF TGTGCCAGCGGGACAGGGGTTAATTTAGGCTATGGCTACACCTTC
TRBD1 TRBJ1-1 TRBV7-2 NA CASSSGGAGVGTEAFF TGTGCCAGCAGCTCAGGGGGGGCAGGGGTGGGCACTGAAGCTTTCTTT
TRBD1 TRBJ2-7 TRBV11-1 NA CASSPSFAGTGNSYEQYF TGTGCCAGCAGCCCGTCCTTTGCGGGGACAGGAAACTCCTACGAGCAGTACTTC
NA TRBJ2-3 TRBV20-1 NA CSARTASSTDTQYF TGCAGTGCTAGGACAGCATCTAGCACAGATACGCAGTATTTT
NA TRBJ2-7 TRBV29-1 few CSVEVHGNEQYF TGCAGCGTTGAAGTACATGGAAACGAGCAGTACTTC
NA TRBJ2-4 TRBV12-3/TRBV12-4 NA CASTRDGIAKNIQYF TGTGCCAGCACCCGAGACGGTATAGCCAAAAACATTCAGTACTTC
TRBD1 TRBJ2-1 TRBV20-1 NA CSARLRDRDGLGSYNEQFF TGCAGTGCTAGACTCCGGGACAGGGACGGATTGGGCTCCTACAATGAGCAGTTCTTC
NA TRBJ2-1 TRBV12-3/TRBV12-4 few CASSPIRSGSYNEQFF TGTGCCAGCAGCCCTATTAGGAGTGGGAGCTACAATGAGCAGTTCTTC
TRBD1 TRBJ1-2 TRBV5-1 NA CASSLSGGGGYGYTF TGCGCCAGCAGCTTGTCCGGAGGGGGCGGTTATGGCTACACCTTC
NA TRBJ2-3 TRBV4-1 NA CASSQDRGSVDTQYF TGCGCCAGCAGCCAAGATCGAGGGAGTGTAGATACGCAGTATTTT
TRBD1 TRBJ2-3 TRBV6-1 few CASSRDSGPSTDTQYF TGTGCCAGCAGCCGGGACAGCGGCCCTAGCACAGATACGCAGTATTTT
NA TRBJ2-1 TRBV20-1 NA CSASPRTNYYNEQFF TGCAGTGCTAGCCCGAGGACTAACTACTACAATGAGCAGTTCTTC